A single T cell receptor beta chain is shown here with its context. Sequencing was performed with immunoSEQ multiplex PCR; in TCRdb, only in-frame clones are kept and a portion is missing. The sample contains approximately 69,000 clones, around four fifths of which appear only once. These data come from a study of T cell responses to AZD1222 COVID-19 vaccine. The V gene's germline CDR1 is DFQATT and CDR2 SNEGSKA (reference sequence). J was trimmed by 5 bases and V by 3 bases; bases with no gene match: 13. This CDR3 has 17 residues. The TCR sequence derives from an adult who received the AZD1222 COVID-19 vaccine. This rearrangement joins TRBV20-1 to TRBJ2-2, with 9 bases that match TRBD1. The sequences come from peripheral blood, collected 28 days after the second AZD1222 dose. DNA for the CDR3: TGCAGTGCTAGTGAGACGTCCGGGACAGGGTGGACCGGGGAGCTGTTTTTT. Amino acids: CSASETSGTGWTGELFF.